This T cell receptor beta chain was retrieved from a study of T-cell reconstitution after alpha-beta-depleted transplantation in children. The germline CDR1 and CDR2 sequences are SGHNT and YENEEA. The CDR3 extends over 15 amino acids. TCRbeta library construction was performed incorporating unique molecular identifiers. TCRdb ran MiXCR on the PCR reads and lists one entry per CDR3 protein. The sample includes around 440,000 distinct CDR3 sequences, roughly a tenth of them seen just once. Study-level findings and limits: T-cell numbers and diversity, one year after transplant, stemmed largely from T cells that were newly produced. The study reportedly traced alpha-beta T cells about two months after transplant to several hundred expanded graft clones. Recipient T cells and thymic progenitors that survived were the source of the high TCRbeta diversity seen at day 60 in some patients.

Regarding this clonotype: Its antigen is undetermined. A clone one base away is much larger, so this may be a read error.

The sequence was collected from a child aged 2 to 9 with inherited bone marrow failure, due to receive a stem cell transplant. The V gene is TRBV11-3, the J gene TRBJ2-1; either TRBD1 or TRBD2 may supply D (5 bases each). The sample in question was PBMCs, obtained before TCRalphabeta/CD19-depleted stem cell transplant. For the CDR3, the DNA is TGTGCCAGCAGCTTACGGGGCGGAACCTACAGTGAGCAGTTCTTC. Residues: CASSLRGGTYSEQFF.